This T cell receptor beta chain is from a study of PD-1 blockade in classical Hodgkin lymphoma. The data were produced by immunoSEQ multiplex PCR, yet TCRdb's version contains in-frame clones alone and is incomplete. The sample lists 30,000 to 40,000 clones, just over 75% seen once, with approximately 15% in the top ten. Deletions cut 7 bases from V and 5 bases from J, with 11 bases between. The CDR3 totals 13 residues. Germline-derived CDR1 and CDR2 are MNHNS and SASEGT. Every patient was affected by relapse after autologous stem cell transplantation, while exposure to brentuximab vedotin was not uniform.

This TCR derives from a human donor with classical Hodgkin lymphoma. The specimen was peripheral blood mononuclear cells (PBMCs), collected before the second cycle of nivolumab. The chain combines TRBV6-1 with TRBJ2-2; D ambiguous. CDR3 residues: CASTLHETGELFF. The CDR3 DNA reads TGTGCCAGCACCCTACACGAGACCGGGGAGCTGTTTTTT.